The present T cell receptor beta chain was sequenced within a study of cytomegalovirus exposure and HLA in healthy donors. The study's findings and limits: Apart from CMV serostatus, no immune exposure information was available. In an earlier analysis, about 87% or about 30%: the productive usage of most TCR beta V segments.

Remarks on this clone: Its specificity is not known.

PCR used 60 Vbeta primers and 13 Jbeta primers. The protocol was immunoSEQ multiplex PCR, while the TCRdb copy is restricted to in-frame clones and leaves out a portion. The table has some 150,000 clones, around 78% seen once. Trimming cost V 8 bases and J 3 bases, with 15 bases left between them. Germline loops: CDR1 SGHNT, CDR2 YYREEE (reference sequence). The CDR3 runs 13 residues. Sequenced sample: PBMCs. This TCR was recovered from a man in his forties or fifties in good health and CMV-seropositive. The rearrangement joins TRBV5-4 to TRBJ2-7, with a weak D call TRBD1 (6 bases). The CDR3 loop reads CASKGDTYYEQYF. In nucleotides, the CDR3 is TGTGCCAGTAAGGGGGACACCTACTACGAGCAGTACTTC.